A single sample gave rise to the 31 T cell receptor beta chains below, sequenced in a study of blood T cell repertoires in COVID-19. Using immunoSEQ multiplex PCR, the repertoire was profiled, and TCRdb retains in-frame clones only, with some absent. Here the sample spans 300,000 to 400,000 clones, around 83% being singletons. The sequenced sample consisted of peripheral blood. All receptors derive from a man in his thirties or forties with active or convalescent COVID-19.

The chain has TRBV27 and TRBJ2-7; 9 bases are a match to TRBD1. Germline V CDR1 and CDR2: MNHEY, SMNVEV (reference sequence). V shed 2 bases and J 3 bases; nucleotides not matched to a gene: 8. The CDR3 spans 16 residues. The CDR3 region has the DNA TGTGCCAGCAGTTTAGGGTTAGGGACAGGGCTCTACGAGCAGTACTTC. This encodes CASSLGLGTGLYEQYF.

The rearrangement joins TRBV7-9 to TRBJ1-2; a weak D match, TRBD1 (5 bases). Germline lookup yields CDR1 SEHNR and CDR2 FQNEAQ (reference sequence). V was clipped by 0 bases and J by 3 bases, with 5 bases between them. CDR3 length: 13 residues. The CDR3 region is CASSLAGDYGYTF. In DNA form, the CDR3 reads TGTGCCAGCAGCTTAGCAGGGGACTATGGCTACACCTTC.

The rearrangement joins TRBV10-3 to TRBJ2-7, with TRBD1 matching over 8 bases. This CDR3 region has 14 residues. Germline loops: CDR1 ENHRY, CDR2 SYGVKD. The junction had 5 bases not matched to a gene; V was cut back by 4 bases and J by 3 bases. The CDR3 region has the DNA TGTGCCATCAGTGGGTCAGGACAGGGCTACGAGCAGTACTTC. This codes for CAISGSGQGYEQYF.

The gene calls are TRBV6-2 or TRBV6-3 and TRBJ1-6; maybe TRBD1 (5 bases). The germline V gene encodes CDR1 MNHEY and CDR2 SVGEGT. The CDR3 runs to 13 residues. V lost 2 bases, J lost 11 bases, and 10 bases lay in between. DNA of the CDR3: TGTGCCAGCAGTTACCGGACACAGGCACCCCTCCACTTT. Amino acids: CASSYRTQAPLHF.

The chain carries TRBV19 and TRBJ1-2, with D perhaps matching TRBD1 (5 bases). This CDR3 region has 14 residues. Trimming stripped 8 bases from V and 4 bases from J, with 17 bases between. Germline assignment: CDR1 LNHDA and CDR2 SQIVND (reference sequence). The CDR3 loop is CASRPGRRGYGYTF. CDR3 nucleotides: TGTGCCAGTCGTCCGGGCCGAAGGGGCTATGGCTACACCTTC.

This clone was observed a single time. The gene calls are TRBV7-9 and TRBJ2-7; 9 nucleotides align to TRBD2. CDR1 and CDR2 from the germline V gene are SEHNR and FQNEAQ (reference sequence). V trimming: 5 bases; J trimming: 2 bases; junction bases outside the gene matches: 7. This CDR3 region has 15 residues. The chain's CDR3 is CASSAGGGRPYEQYF. CDR3 coding DNA: TGTGCCAGCAGCGCGGGGGGGGGACGCCCCTACGAGCAGTACTTC.

The V call is TRBV5-8, the J call TRBJ2-3; 10 bases line up with TRBD2. This CDR3 comprises 16 residues. Losses at the gene ends were 4 bases for V and 0 bases for J; bases not matched to a gene: 5. Germline V gene lookup returns CDR1 SGHTS and CDR2 YDEGEE. The CDR3 here is CASSPGLAVSTDTQYF. In DNA form, the CDR3 reads TGTGCCAGCAGCCCAGGACTAGCGGTGAGCACAGATACGCAGTATTTT.

This rearrangement joins TRBV6-2 or TRBV6-3 to TRBJ1-2; D is perhaps TRBD1 (5 bases). The CDR3 contains 14 residues. The V and J ends lost 6 bases and 2 bases respectively, with 13 bases between them. Germline V gene sequence: CDR1 MNHEY, CDR2 SVGEGT. CDR3 nucleotides: TGTGCCAGCAGCAATCCGGGACTGAACTATGGCTACACCTTC. It translates to CASSNPGLNYGYTF.

This clone is a singleton in its sample. The J gene is TRBJ1-1, the V gene TRBV29-1; TRBD1 agrees at 7 bases. This CDR3 is 11 amino acids long. Germline V gene lookup returns CDR1 SQVTM and CDR2 ANQGSEA. After removal of 4 bases from V and 6 bases from J, the junction contained 2 bases not matched to a gene. The CDR3 nucleotides read TGCAGCGTTGGGGACAGAGCTGAAGCTTTCTTT. This sequence encodes CSVGDRAEAFF.

This sequence joins TRBV6-4 and TRBJ2-1; 9 nucleotides align to TRBD1. Germline V CDR1 and CDR2: MRHNA, SNTAGT. The V and J ends lost 4 bases and 3 bases, in that order; junction bases with no gene match: 4. The CDR3 has 15 amino acids. CDR3 in amino acids: CASSAETGGYNEQFF. The CDR3 nucleotides are TGTGCCAGCAGTGCCGAGACAGGGGGCTACAATGAGCAGTTCTTC.

The chain joins TRBV7-3 to TRBJ2-3; possibly TRBD2 for D (6 bases). Germline V CDR1 and CDR2: SGHTA, FQGTGA. Trimming stripped 0 bases from V and 4 bases from J, with 11 bases between. The CDR3 has 15 residues. CDR3 residues: CASSLTPSEADTQYF. CDR3 nucleotides: TGTGCCAGCAGCTTAACGCCTAGCGAGGCAGATACGCAGTATTTT.

The rearrangement joins TRBV5-6 to TRBJ1-6, with D possibly TRBD1 on 5 matching bases. V was trimmed by 0 bases and J by 9 bases, leaving 10 bases between them. The CDR3 runs to 14 residues. Per germline, CDR1 SGHDT and CDR2 YYEEEE. The CDR3 reads CASSLGQPASPLHF. CDR3 DNA sequence: TGTGCCAGCAGCTTGGGACAGCCGGCTTCACCCCTCCACTTT.

The V call is TRBV6-6, the J call TRBJ1-5, with D unresolved. Trimming pared 6 bases from V and 0 bases from J, leaving 12 bases between. Germline loops: CDR1 MNHNY, CDR2 SVGAGI (reference sequence). The CDR3 sequence is 15 residues long. CDR3 sequence reads: CASRNGIFSNQPQHF. For the CDR3, the DNA is TGTGCCAGCAGAAACGGGATTTTTAGCAATCAGCCCCAGCATTTT.

The chain combines TRBV11-2 with TRBJ2-1, with 9 bases aligning to TRBD2. The CDR3 sequence is 16 residues long. Germline CDR1 SGHAT, CDR2 FQNNGV. Losses at the gene ends were 4 bases for V and 8 bases for J; bases not matched to a gene: 12. CDR3 protein: CASSSLRSGGNHEQFF. Here the CDR3 DNA reads TGTGCCAGCAGCTCCCTAAGGAGCGGGGGGAACCATGAGCAGTTCTTC.

This clone was detected only a few times. The rearrangement uses TRBV18 and TRBJ2-7, with D tentatively TRBD2 (6 bases). CDR3 length: 14 amino acids. V dropped 6 bases and J dropped 7 bases, with 19 bases sitting between them. Germline CDR1 and CDR2: KGHSH and LQKENI. Here the CDR3 DNA reads TGTGCCAGCTCCGAGACTAGTCCCGCCGGGGAGCAGTACTTC. Translating it yields CASSETSPAGEQYF.

The CDR3 nucleotides read TGTGCCAGCATCAAGGACAGGGGTGACACTGAAGCTTTCTTT. Translated: CASIKDRGDTEAFF. This sequence joins TRBV7-2 and TRBJ1-1; 9 bases match TRBD1. With V trimmed by 7 bases and J by 3 bases, 6 bases remained unmatched. CDR1 and CDR2 from the germline V gene are SGHTA and FQGNSA. CDR3 length equals 14 residues.

The chain joins TRBV30 to TRBJ1-5; 7 bases match TRBD1. CDR1 GTSNPN and CDR2 SVGIG come from the germline V gene (reference sequence). This CDR3 is built from 14 residues. Losses at the gene ends were 3 bases for V and 3 bases for J; bases not matched to a gene: 5. The CDR3 sequence is CAWSADRNNQPQHF. The DNA for the CDR3 is TGTGCCTGGAGCGCGGACAGGAACAATCAGCCCCAGCATTTT.

The rearrangement links TRBV27 to TRBJ2-3, with D possibly matching TRBD2 (6 bases). Germline V gives CDR1 MNHEY, CDR2 SMNVEV (reference sequence). The germline V and J ends were trimmed by 3 bases and 3 bases, with 7 bases remaining between them. This CDR3 spans 13 amino acids. CDR3 amino acids: CASSFGGTDTQYF. CDR3 in DNA: TGTGCCAGCAGTTTTGGGGGGACAGATACGCAGTATTTT.

V is TRBV7-2 and J is TRBJ2-1, with 11 bases that match TRBD2. Trimming took 1 base from V and 7 from J; bases not matched to a gene: 9. Looked up from germline, CDR1 is SGHTA and CDR2 is FQGNSA. This CDR3 region has 17 residues. The CDR3 bases are TGTGCCAGCAGCTTAGACCTTTCTAGCGGGAGGCGGAATGAGCAGTTCTTC. This sequence encodes CASSLDLSSGRRNEQFF.

This clone was observed a single time. The chain joins TRBV4-1 to TRBJ1-2; 7 bases match TRBD1. The CDR3 is made up of 15 amino acids. Trimming at V came to 5 bases and at J to 2 bases, leaving 8 bases not matched to a gene. CDR1 is MGHRA, CDR2 YSYEKL, per germline. As DNA, the CDR3 is TGCGCCAGCAGCGTAGGACAGGAGAGAAACTATGGCTACACCTTC. This codes for CASSVGQERNYGYTF.

The chain joins TRBV28 to TRBJ1-1, with TRBD1 matching over 7 bases. This CDR3 contains 13 residues. CDR1 and CDR2 (germline): MDHEN, SYDVKM. V gave up 10 bases and J gave up 7 bases; unmatched junction bases: 12. The CDR3, as DNA: TGTGCCACCACTACGGGACAGCCTTTTGAAGCTTTCTTT. This codes for CATTTGQPFEAFF.

This sequence joins TRBV15 and TRBJ2-5; 11 positions match TRBD2. The CDR3 contains 16 residues. The trim removed 5 bases at V and 4 bases at J, leaving 9 bases unmatched. Germline loops: CDR1 LNHNV, CDR2 YYDKDF (reference sequence). DNA for the CDR3: TGTGCCACCAGCCCCCGACTAGCGGGGTTTGGAGAGACCCAGTACTTC. It yields the protein CATSPRLAGFGETQYF.

The gene calls are TRBV7-2 and TRBJ1-4; 9 positions agree with TRBD1. Trimming removed 5 bases from V and 4 bases from J; junction bases left unmatched: 5. Germline V gives CDR1 SGHTA, CDR2 FQGNSA. The CDR3 extends over 15 amino acids. In DNA form, the CDR3 reads TGTGCCAGCAGCGCCGGACAGGGGTATAATGAAAAACTGTTTTTT. Its protein is CASSAGQGYNEKLFF.

The chain joins TRBV7-3 to TRBJ2-7, with 7 bases that match TRBD2. J was trimmed by 4 bases and V by 6 bases; bases with no gene match: 6. The CDR3 has 13 amino acids. Germline values: CDR1 SGHTA, CDR2 FQGTGA. The CDR3 reads CASSSGREYEQYF. Written as DNA, the CDR3 is TGTGCCAGCAGTAGCGGGCGGGAGTACGAGCAGTACTTC. The entire variable domain, with the rest obtained from reference TRBV7-3 and TRBJ2-7, is as follows: GAGVSQTPSNKVTEKGKYVELRCDPISGHTALYWYRQSLGQGPEFLIYFQGTGAADDSGLPNDRFFAVRPEGSVSTLKIQRTERGDSAVYLCASSSGREYEQYFGPGTRLTVT.

The V and J genes are TRBV19 and TRBJ1-2; TRBD1 matches at 9 bases. The germline gives CDR1 LNHDA, CDR2 SQIVND (reference sequence). The CDR3 consists of 16 residues. With V trimmed by 3 bases and J by 7 bases, 12 bases remained unmatched. The CDR3 DNA reads TGTGCCAGTAGTATCGGGGGGTACAGGGGGCCCAGTGGCTACACCTTC. Protein sequence: CASSIGGYRGPSGYTF.

This chain connects TRBV7-9 to TRBJ2-3; TRBD1 might be the D (6 bases). The germline V and J ends were trimmed by 3 bases and 6 bases, with 10 bases remaining between them. Germline loops: CDR1 SEHNR, CDR2 FQNEAQ (reference sequence). CDR3 length: 13 residues. The CDR3 reads CASSFEQGDTQYF. DNA for the CDR3: TGTGCCAGCAGCTTCGAACAGGGCGATACGCAGTATTTT.

V gene TRBV4-2 combines with J gene TRBJ2-1; 7 bases match TRBD2. V lost 4 bases to trimming and J lost 4 bases; unmatched junction nucleotides: 10. Per germline, CDR1 LGHNA and CDR2 YNFKEQ. CDR3 length: 16 amino acids. Here the CDR3 DNA reads TGTGCCAGCAGCCCGAACCGGGACTACCCTTACAATGAGCAGTTCTTC. The encoded protein is CASSPNRDYPYNEQFF.

DNA for the CDR3: TGTGCCAGTAGTCGCGACAGGGCTAACTATGGCTACACCTTC. Encoded protein: CASSRDRANYGYTF. The genes are TRBV19 and TRBJ1-2; TRBD1 aligns across 7 bases. V lost 5 bases to trimming and J lost 0 bases; unmatched junction nucleotides: 3. This CDR3 has 14 amino acids. Germline CDR1 LNHDA, CDR2 SQIVND (reference sequence).

The CDR3: CASSLREGRDHYGYTF. CDR3 sequence (DNA): TGCGCCAGCAGCTTGCGGGAGGGCAGGGATCACTATGGCTACACCTTC. This chain uses TRBV5-1 with TRBJ1-2, with D perhaps matching TRBD1 (5 bases). The CDR3 totals 16 residues. V gave up 1 base and J gave up 3 bases, with 16 bases separating them. From germline, CDR1 is SGHRS and CDR2 YFSETQ. The entire variable domain, with the rest obtained from reference TRBV5-1 and TRBJ1-2, is as follows: KAGVTQTPRYLIKTRGQQVTLSCSPISGHRSVSWYQQTPGQGLQFLFEYFSETQRNKGNFPGRFSGRQFSNSRSEMNVSTLELGDSALYLCASSLREGRDHYGYTFGSGTRLTVV.

This clone was detected once. The rearrangement links TRBV2 to TRBJ2-2, with no clear D. With 2 bases removed from V and 6 bases from J, the gap between germline ends came to 7 bases. CDR3 size: 13 residues. Germline-derived CDR1 and CDR2 are SNHLY and FYNNEI. CDR3 amino acids: CASSESEPGELFF. In nucleotides, the CDR3 is TGTGCCAGCAGTGAATCCGAGCCCGGGGAGCTGTTTTTT. Supplemented by reference TRBV2 and TRBJ2-2, the full variable domain reads EPEVTQTPSHQVTQMGQEVILRCVPISNHLYFYWYRQILGQKVEFLVSFYNNEISEKSEIFDDQFSVERPDGSNFTLKIRSTKLEDSAMYFCASSESEPGELFFGEGSRLTVL.

V is TRBV28 and J is TRBJ1-2; D is unresolved. CDR1 is MDHEN, CDR2 SYDVKM, per germline. The germline V and J ends were trimmed by 3 bases and 0 bases, with 20 bases remaining between them. The CDR3 loop spans 18 amino acids. DNA for the CDR3: TGTGCCAGCAGTTTGGTAGGCCTAGGGAGGACGGCTAACTATGGCTACACCTTC. It is translated as CASSLVGLGRTANYGYTF.